What follows are 11 T cell receptor beta chains derived from one specimen sequenced in a study of Graves' ophthalmopathy and Graves' hyperthyroidism. Amplifying from RNA transcripts, the study obtained TCR beta CDR3 regions. First-round RT-PCR used HTBI primers; second-round multiplex PCR followed. One entry per CDR3 protein, called by TCRdb with MiXCR from the multiplex PCR reads. This sample yields hundreds of thousands of distinct CDR3 sequences, of which just over 40% are seen a single time; 3.3% belongs to the top ten. What was sequenced was peripheral blood. These receptors all come from an adult man with Graves' ophthalmopathy.

This clonotype was counted once. This chain connects TRBV10-3 to TRBJ1-3, with D unresolved. The CDR3 sequence is 13 residues long. Trimming removed 3 bases from V and 2 bases from J, with 5 bases in between. From germline, CDR1 is ENHRY and CDR2 SYGVKD. The CDR3 coding sequence is TGTGCCATCAGTGACGAAGCTGGAAACACCATATATTTT. Its translation: CAISDEAGNTIYF.

There are many counts of this clonotype. The V call is TRBV29-1, the J call TRBJ2-5; 7 bases fit TRBD1. Germline-derived CDR1 and CDR2 are SQVTM and ANQGSEA. This CDR3 spans 15 amino acids. Germline trimming cut 7 bases from V and 3 bases from J; bases unmatched to any gene: 14. The CDR3 region has the DNA TGCAGCGCCGGACCTGACAGGGAATCTGAAGAGACCCAGTACTTC. Encoded protein: CSAGPDRESEETQYF.

The rearrangement uses TRBV19 and TRBJ1-5, with D possibly being TRBD1 (5 bases). Germline CDR1 LNHDA, CDR2 SQIVND (reference sequence). Trimming removed 2 bases at V and 9 bases at J, with 14 bases between. The CDR3 is made up of 14 amino acids. The CDR3 loop is CASSIPSLQGPQHF. In DNA form, the CDR3 reads TGTGCCAGTAGTATACCGTCACTTCAGGGGCCCCAGCATTTT.

This clonotype occurred once. V is TRBV29-1 and J is TRBJ2-2, with TRBD1 matching over 8 bases. The CDR3 is 14 residues long. Germline V gives CDR1 SQVTM, CDR2 ANQGSEA. Germline trimming cut 4 bases from V and 6 bases from J; bases unmatched to any gene: 7. CDR3 DNA: TGCAGCGTTGGCCGGACAGGGAGCGCCGGGGAGCTGTTTTTT. Translating it yields CSVGRTGSAGELFF.

This clonotype has a count of ten or more. This chain uses TRBV9 with TRBJ1-4, with a weak D call TRBD1 (6 bases). The V gene lost 2 bases and the J gene lost 4 bases, with 18 bases spanning the gap. The CDR3 extends over 17 amino acids. Germline CDR1 and CDR2: SGDLS and YYNGEE. CDR3 protein: CASSVTSWDISNEKLFF. The CDR3 DNA sequence: TGTGCCAGCAGCGTTACTTCGTGGGACATAAGTAATGAAAAACTGTTTTTT.

This clonotype was seen just once. CDR3 DNA sequence: TGTGCCAGCAGTGCCTCGGACAGGGGAACTGAAGCTTTCTTT. This translates into CASSASDRGTEAFF. The V gene is TRBV12-3 or TRBV12-4, the J gene TRBJ1-1, with 9 nucleotides matching TRBD1. The V gene end was trimmed by 5 bases and the J gene end by 5 bases; junction bases not matched to a gene: 6. This CDR3 is 14 amino acids long.

At least ten counts were recorded for this clonotype. The chain is built from TRBV11-2 and TRBJ2-2; 7 nucleotides line up with TRBD1. The CDR3 contains 15 residues. Germline V gene data show CDR1 as SGHAT and CDR2 as FQNNGV. V lost 4 bases to trimming and J lost 4 bases; unmatched junction nucleotides: 6. CDR3 protein: CASSYRQGPTGELFF. The CDR3 nucleotides are TGTGCCAGCAGCTACCGACAGGGCCCCACCGGGGAGCTGTTTTTT. Full variable domain (missing parts from reference TRBV11-2 and TRBJ2-2): EAGVAQSPRYKIIEKRQSVAFWCNPISGHATLYWYQQILGQGPKLLIQFQNNGVVDDSQLPKDRFSAERLKGVDSTLKIQPAKLEDSAVYLCASSYRQGPTGELFFGEGSRLTVL.

At least ten counts were recorded for this clonotype. V and J are TRBV2 and TRBJ1-2, with D uncertain. Germline lookup yields CDR1 SNHLY and CDR2 FYNNEI. V gave up 6 bases and J gave up 3 bases, with 14 bases separating them. The CDR3 contains 14 residues. CDR3 region: CASRVLGFDYGYTF. DNA of the CDR3: TGTGCCAGCAGGGTCTTGGGCTTTGACTATGGCTACACCTTC. The full variable domain, with the rest looked up from reference TRBV2 and TRBJ1-2, is EPEVTQTPSHQVTQMGQEVILRCVPISNHLYFYWYRQILGQKVEFLVSFYNNEISEKSEIFDDQFSVERPDGSNFTLKIRSTKLEDSAMYFCASRVLGFDYGYTFGSGTRLTVV.

Comments on this clonotype: The junction departs from germline at one end; a sequencing error may be responsible. The J gene is TRBJ2-7, the V gene TRBV10-3, with TRBD2 identical over 10 bases. The germline V gene has CDR1 ENHRY and CDR2 SYGVKD. The CDR3 runs 14 residues. As DNA, the CDR3 is TGTGCCAGCAGTTTTGTAGCGGGGGGCTACGAGCAGTACTTC. It codes for CASSFVAGGYEQYF.

The chain employs TRBV10-2 and TRBJ1-6, with 8 nucleotides matching TRBD1. The germline V gene encodes CDR1 WSHSY and CDR2 SAAADI. The V and J ends lost 8 bases and 6 bases, in that order; junction bases with no gene match: 3. The CDR3 runs 13 residues. The chain's CDR3 is CASVDRVNSPLHF. The CDR3 DNA follows: TGCGCCAGCGTGGACAGGGTTAATTCACCCCTCCACTTT.

The chain recombines TRBV2 with TRBJ1-5; TRBD1 aligns across 7 bases. In germline, CDR1 is SNHLY, CDR2 FYNNEI. The CDR3 is 14 residues long. Trimming at V came to 8 bases and at J to 1 base, leaving 5 bases not matched to a gene. The DNA of the CDR3 is TGTGCCAGCGGGGAGACAGGGAGCAATCAGCCCCAGCATTTT. Its protein is CASGETGSNQPQHF.